This passage covers 3 T cell receptor beta chains from one sample sequenced in a study of CD8 T cells in ankylosing spondylitis. A single record per CDR3 protein comes from TCRdb applying MiXCR to the 5' RACE reads. The sample has approximately 100,000 distinct CDR3 sequences; about 8% are singletons. The sample comprised blood, either unsorted or a sorted T cell fraction (not recorded which). The receptors shown here come from a male donor with ankylosing spondylitis or in good health (not recorded which).

This clonotype was seen a few times. V is TRBV7-2 and J is TRBJ2-7; no clear D gene. The CDR3 totals 11 residues. CDR1 is SGHTA, CDR2 FQGNSA, per germline. V was shortened by 8 bases and J by 3 bases, with 8 bases between the two germline ends. As DNA, the CDR3 is TGTGCCAGCGCTACGAACTACGAGCAGTACTTC. As protein: CASATNYEQYF.

This clonotype appeared many times. The chain couples TRBV12-5 to TRBJ2-3, with 11 bases aligning to TRBD2. The CDR3 totals 15 residues. Trimming at V came to 8 bases and at J to 6 bases, leaving 10 bases not matched to a gene. Germline CDR1 LGHNT, CDR2 FRNRAP. The CDR3 protein is CASCSPRTSGDTQYF. CDR3 coding DNA: TGTGCTAGTTGTTCTCCGAGGACTAGCGGGGATACGCAGTATTTT. Supplemented by reference TRBV12-5 and TRBJ2-3, the full variable domain reads DARVTQTPRHKVTEMGQEVTMRCQPILGHNTVFWYRQTMMQGLELLAYFRNRAPLDDSGMPKDRFSAEMPDATLATLKIQPSEPRDSAVYFCASCSPRTSGDTQYFGPGTRLTVL.

This clonotype has ten or more counts. The chain joins TRBV21-1 to TRBJ1-5; no check of the table's D call, TRBD1, against the DNA was made. TRBV21-1 is given as a pseudogene. The CDR3 covers 18 residues. CDR3 nucleotides: TGTGCCAGCAGCAAAGGGGGTCCCGGGGCCGGCGGGCATCAGCCCCAGCATTTT. This sequence encodes CASSKGGPGAGGHQPQHF.